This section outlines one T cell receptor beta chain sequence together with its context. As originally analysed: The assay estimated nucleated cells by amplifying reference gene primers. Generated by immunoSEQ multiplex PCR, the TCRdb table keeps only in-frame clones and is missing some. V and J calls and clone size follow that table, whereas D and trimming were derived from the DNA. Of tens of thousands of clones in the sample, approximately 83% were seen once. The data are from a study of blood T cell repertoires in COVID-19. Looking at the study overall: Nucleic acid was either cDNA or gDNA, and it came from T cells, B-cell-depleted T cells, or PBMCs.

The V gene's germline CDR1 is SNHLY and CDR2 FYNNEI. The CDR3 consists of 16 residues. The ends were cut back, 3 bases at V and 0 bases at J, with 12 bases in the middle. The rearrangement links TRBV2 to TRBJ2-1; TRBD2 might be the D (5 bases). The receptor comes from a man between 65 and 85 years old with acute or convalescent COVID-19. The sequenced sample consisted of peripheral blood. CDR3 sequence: CASSEGASSSYNEQFF. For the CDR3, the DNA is TGTGCCAGCAGTGAGGGAGCCTCCAGCTCCTACAATGAGCAGTTCTTC.